Below, 17 T cell receptor beta chains from the same sample are listed, as sequenced in a study of T cell changes during pregnancy in multiple sclerosis. Sequencing was performed with immunoSEQ multiplex PCR; in TCRdb, only in-frame clones are kept and a portion is missing. Among about 120,000 clones listed, roughly 92% were seen once. The specimen was peripheral blood, collected before pregnancy. All receptors come from a female donor with multiple sclerosis, enrolled in a pregnancy study.

V usage is TRBV7-3 and J usage is TRBJ2-2; D is ambiguous. Germline CDR1 reads SGHTA; CDR2 reads FQGTGA. The CDR3 contains 13 residues. The ends were cut back, 5 bases at V and 4 bases at J, with 8 bases in the middle. The CDR3: CASSPRVTGELFF. The CDR3 region has the DNA TGTGCCAGCAGCCCTCGGGTCACCGGGGAGCTGTTTTTT.

J is TRBJ2-3 and V is TRBV7-9; possible D gene TRBD1, 6 bases. Germline-derived CDR1 and CDR2 are SEHNR and FQNEAQ (reference sequence). The length of the CDR3 is 14 residues. V dropped 5 bases and J dropped 2 bases, with 11 bases sitting between them. CDR3: CASSIQGPTDTQYF. In nucleotides, the CDR3 is TGTGCCAGCAGCATACAGGGCCCCACAGATACGCAGTATTTT.

This clone has only one observation. The sample has other DNA sequences that encode this CDR3 too. V usage is TRBV2 and J usage is TRBJ1-5, with TRBD1 identical over 8 bases. J lost 4 bases, V lost 6 bases, and 5 bases had no gene match. The CDR3 extends over 14 amino acids. Germline V gene lookup returns CDR1 SNHLY and CDR2 FYNNEI. Here the CDR3 DNA reads TGTGCCAGCAGGGGAACAGGGGGGAATCAGCCCCAGCATTTT. Translating it yields CASRGTGGNQPQHF.

This chain uses TRBV28 with TRBJ2-5; the match to TRBD2 covers 12 bases. Trimming cost V 2 bases and J 13 bases; bases outside gene matches: 11. The CDR3 is made up of 15 amino acids. The V gene's germline CDR1 is MDHEN and CDR2 SYDVKM. In DNA, the CDR3 is TGTGCCAGCAGTTTACCGACTAGCGGGAGACGAAATTGGTACTTC. Translating gives CASSLPTSGRRNWYF.

The V and J genes are TRBV30 and TRBJ2-1; 7 bases align to TRBD2. CDR3 length: 14 amino acids. Germline lookup yields CDR1 GTSNPN and CDR2 SVGIG (reference sequence). V gave up 1 base and J gave up 2 bases; unmatched junction bases: 2. The CDR3 DNA reads TGTGCCTGGAGTGGGCGGGAGCCCTACAATGAGCAGTTCTTC. The encoded protein is CAWSGREPYNEQFF.

This clone was detected only once. The chain joins TRBV7-2 to TRBJ1-1; D unclear. The CDR3 runs 15 residues. V dropped 7 bases and J dropped 2 bases, with 17 bases sitting between them. Germline V CDR1 and CDR2: SGHTA, FQGNSA. CDR3 amino acids: CASNGWARPNTEAFF. CDR3 coding DNA: TGTGCCAGCAACGGATGGGCCCGCCCCAACACTGAAGCTTTCTTT.

V and J are TRBV7-2 and TRBJ1-2; D is uncertain. Germline loops: CDR1 SGHTA, CDR2 FQGNSA. V was clipped by 5 bases and J by 6 bases, with 16 bases between them. This CDR3 contains 14 residues. This chain's CDR3 is CASSQGLVSHGYTF. For the CDR3, the DNA is TGTGCCAGCAGCCAAGGCCTCGTTAGCCATGGCTACACCTTC.

The rearrangement uses TRBV27 and TRBJ1-2; D is uncertain. V dropped 5 bases and J dropped 8 bases, with 15 bases sitting between them. CDR3 length: 13 amino acids. Germline V gives CDR1 MNHEY, CDR2 SMNVEV (reference sequence). The DNA of the CDR3 is TGTGCCAGCAGTGCCTCCCGGGTGGAAGGCTACACCTTC. Translation gives CASSASRVEGYTF.

The rearrangement links TRBV7-9 to TRBJ2-7; no clear D gene. Germline loops: CDR1 SEHNR, CDR2 FQNEAQ (reference sequence). Trimming removed 6 bases at V and 1 base at J, with 13 bases between. The CDR3 sequence is 14 residues long. The CDR3 spells CASSYNGGSYEQYF. CDR3 in DNA: TGTGCCAGCAGTTATAACGGCGGATCCTACGAGCAGTACTTC.

CDR3 protein: CRTGETDTQYF. DNA for the CDR3: TGCAGGACGGGAGAGACAGATACGCAGTATTTT. The chain carries TRBV20-1 and TRBJ2-3; possible D gene TRBD2, 6 bases. Germline CDR1 reads DFQATT; CDR2 reads SNEGSKA (reference sequence). The CDR3 loop spans 11 amino acids.

This clone was recorded once. V and J are TRBV4-1 and TRBJ2-5; D is undetermined. V lost 6 bases and J 4 bases, leaving 18 bases between the germline ends. Germline loops: CDR1 MGHRA, CDR2 YSYEKL. The CDR3 is 15 amino acids. CDR3 DNA: TGCGCCAGCAGTCAATTCGAGGCTCGTCGAGAGACCCAGTACTTC. It encodes CASSQFEARRETQYF.

The V gene is TRBV27, the J gene TRBJ2-2; TRBD1 agrees at 7 bases. Germline V gene lookup returns CDR1 MNHEY and CDR2 SMNVEV (reference sequence). This CDR3 comprises 17 residues. The trim removed 3 bases at V and 0 bases at J, leaving 7 bases unmatched. CDR3 sequence reads: CASSFSTGDANTGELFF. The CDR3, as DNA: TGTGCCAGCAGTTTCTCAACAGGGGACGCGAACACCGGGGAGCTGTTTTTT.

This clone was picked up one time. The genes are TRBV5-1 and TRBJ1-3; unclear D gene. This CDR3 region has 14 residues. From germline, CDR1 is SGHRS and CDR2 YFSETQ. V dropped 0 bases and J dropped 0 bases, with 4 bases sitting between them. The CDR3 loop is CASSLAGSGNTIYF. DNA of the CDR3: TGCGCCAGCAGCTTGGCCGGCTCTGGAAACACCATATATTTT. The entire variable domain, with the rest obtained from reference TRBV5-1 and TRBJ1-3, is as follows: KAGVTQTPRYLIKTRGQQVTLSCSPISGHRSVSWYQQTPGQGLQFLFEYFSETQRNKGNFPGRFSGRQFSNSRSEMNVSTLELGDSALYLCASSLAGSGNTIYFGEGSWLTVV.

This clone was seen only once. The chain has TRBV7-9 and TRBJ2-1; 12 positions match TRBD2. The CDR3 runs 15 residues. V dropped 4 bases and J dropped 4; count of bases not matched to a gene: 2. Per the germline V gene, CDR1 is SEHNR and CDR2 is FQNEAQ (reference sequence). The CDR3 bases are TGTGCCAGCAGCTGGGGACTAGCGGGTTACAATGAGCAGTTCTTC. It encodes CASSWGLAGYNEQFF.

J is TRBJ1-2 and V is TRBV14, with D perhaps TRBD1 (6 bases). From germline, CDR1 is SGHDN and CDR2 FVKESK. The length of the CDR3 is 15 residues. V lost 1 base and J lost 7, with 16 bases in between. The CDR3 loop is CASSQGAWGRFGYTF. In DNA, the CDR3 is TGTGCCAGCAGCCAAGGAGCCTGGGGGCGATTTGGCTACACCTTC.

V and J are TRBV7-9 and TRBJ2-5; D ambiguous. Germline CDR1 SEHNR, CDR2 FQNEAQ (reference sequence). This CDR3 is built from 12 residues. V shed 1 base and J shed 7 bases, with 7 bases lying between them. As DNA, the CDR3 is TGTGCCAGCAGCTTAGGTAGCCCGACCCAGTACTTC. Translation: CASSLGSPTQYF.

The chain has TRBV4-2 and TRBJ2-7; 9 bases map to TRBD2. V lost 0 bases, J lost 0 bases, and 6 bases stayed unmatched. CDR3 length: 17 amino acids. The V gene's germline CDR1 is LGHNA and CDR2 YNFKEQ. The CDR3 bases are TGTGCCAGCAGCCAAGATACGGGACTAGCAGGCTCCTACGAGCAGTACTTC. This sequence encodes CASSQDTGLAGSYEQYF.